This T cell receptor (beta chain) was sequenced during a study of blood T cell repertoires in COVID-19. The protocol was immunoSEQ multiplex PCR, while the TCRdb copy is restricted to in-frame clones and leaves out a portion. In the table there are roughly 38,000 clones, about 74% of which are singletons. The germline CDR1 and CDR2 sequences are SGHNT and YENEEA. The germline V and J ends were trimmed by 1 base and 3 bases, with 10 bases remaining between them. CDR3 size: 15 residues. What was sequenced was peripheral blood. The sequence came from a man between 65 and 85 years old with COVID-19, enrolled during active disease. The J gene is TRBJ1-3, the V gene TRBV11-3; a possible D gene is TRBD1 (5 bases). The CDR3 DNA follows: TGTGCCAGCAGCTTAGGCACAGGTGGTGGAAACACCATATATTTT. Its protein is CASSLGTGGGNTIYF.